A selection of T cell receptor beta chains follows, all from one sample in a study of Ad26.COV2.S vaccination and SARS-CoV-2 variants. Method: immunoSEQ multiplex PCR; TCRdb's copy keeps in-frame clones and lacks some. This repertoire shows hundreds of thousands of clones, 80% to 90% found once; its top ten account for 2% to 3%. The sequencing here drew on peripheral blood, taken in a trial of Ad26.COV2.S vaccine versus placebo. These receptors were taken from a person between 18 and 60 years old who received the Ad26.COV2.S COVID-19 vaccine or a placebo. Each CDR3 is given with its conserved first and last residue. The order of the fields is J gene, D gene, V gene, clone size, CDR3 protein, CDR3 DNA. D genes are given only for firm matches. Size tells how often a clone was seen (once, few, many) or the class of an expanded clone, and some rows leave it out.

TRBJ2-6	.	TRBV18	.	CASSLNGQPSGANVLTF	TGTGCCAGCTCCCTAAACGGACAGCCCTCTGGGGCCAACGTCCTGACTTTC
TRBJ2-2	.	TRBV7-3	.	CASRTATASGELFF	TGTGCCAGCCGGACGGCGACCGCGTCTGGGGAGCTGTTTTTT
TRBJ1-5	.	TRBV6-1	.	CASSAHVGRRHSNQPQHF	TGTGCCAGCAGTGCACACGTCGGACGGAGACATAGCAATCAGCCCCAGCATTTT
TRBJ1-1	.	TRBV19	.	CASSPGTEWTEAFF	TGTGCCAGTAGCCCCGGGACGGAGTGGACTGAAGCTTTCTTT
TRBJ2-1	.	TRBV6-2/TRBV6-3	few	CASSRPERVYWVQFF	TGTGCCAGCAGTCGTCCTGAACGGGTCTACTGGGTGCAGTTCTTC
TRBJ2-7	.	TRBV14	.	CASSQRGPYEQYF	TGTGCCAGCAGCCAACGGGGGCCCTACGAGCAGTACTTC
TRBJ2-5	TRBD1	TRBV27	.	CASSFRQGETQYF	TGTGCCAGCAGTTTCCGACAGGGAGAGACCCAGTACTTC
TRBJ2-1	.	TRBV5-1	.	CASSLPGEQFF	TGCGCCAGCAGCTTGCCAGGGGAGCAGTTCTTC
TRBJ1-2	.	TRBV2	few	CASSLTLGYTF	TGTGCCAGCAGCCTGACCCTTGGCTACACCTTC
TRBJ1-1	TRBD1	TRBV5-8	.	CASSLADRGTEAFF	TGTGCCAGCAGCTTAGCGGACAGGGGCACTGAAGCTTTCTTT
TRBJ1-2	.	TRBV7-3	.	CASSLGVGYGYTF	TGTGCCAGCAGCCTGGGGGTAGGCTATGGCTACACCTTC
TRBJ2-1	.	TRBV4-1	.	CASSYVAGGYNEQFF	TGCGCCAGCAGCTACGTGGCAGGGGGGTACAATGAGCAGTTCTTC